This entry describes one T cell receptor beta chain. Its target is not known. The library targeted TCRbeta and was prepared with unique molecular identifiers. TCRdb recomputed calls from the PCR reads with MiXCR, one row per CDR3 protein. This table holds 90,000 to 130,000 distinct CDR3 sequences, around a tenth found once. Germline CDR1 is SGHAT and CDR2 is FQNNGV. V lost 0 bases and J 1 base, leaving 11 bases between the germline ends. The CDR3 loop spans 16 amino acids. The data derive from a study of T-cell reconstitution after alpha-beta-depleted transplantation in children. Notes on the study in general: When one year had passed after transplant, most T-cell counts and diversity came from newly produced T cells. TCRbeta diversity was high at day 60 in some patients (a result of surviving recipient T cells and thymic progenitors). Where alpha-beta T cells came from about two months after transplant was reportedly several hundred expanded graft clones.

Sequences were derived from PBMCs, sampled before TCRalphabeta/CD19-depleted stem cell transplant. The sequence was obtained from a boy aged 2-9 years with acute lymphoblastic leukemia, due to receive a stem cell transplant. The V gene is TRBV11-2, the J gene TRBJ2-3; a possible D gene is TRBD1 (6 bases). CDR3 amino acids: CASSLEGRGGTDTQYF. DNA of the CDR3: TGTGCCAGCAGCTTAGAAGGCAGGGGAGGCACAGATACGCAGTATTTT.